This T cell receptor (beta chain) appears in the sequencing data of a study of control samples from healthy donors and cancer patients. Germline V gene sequence: CDR1 MNHEY, CDR2 SVGAGI. V was shortened by 6 bases and J by 4 bases, with 12 bases between the two germline ends. CDR3 length: 14 residues. Some clones are missing from TCRdb's copy, which holds only in-frame ones; the method was immunoSEQ multiplex PCR. This sample has about 120,000 clones, with 75% to 90% found just once. Source material: PBMCs. The receptor's source is a woman aged 45-65 years with colorectal cancer. The rearrangement links TRBV6-5 to TRBJ1-4, with D perhaps TRBD1 (6 bases). The CDR3 nucleotides read TGTGCCAGCAGCAGGGGACTGAGTAATGAAAAACTGTTTTTT. This sequence encodes CASSRGLSNEKLFF.